These 3 T cell receptor beta chains share one sample of origin, sequenced in a study of blood T cell repertoires in COVID-19. TCRdb's copy holds only in-frame clones and misses some; the assay was immunoSEQ multiplex PCR. Of over 350,000 clones listed, around 89% are singletons. Sequencing was carried out using peripheral blood. These receptors all come from a woman under 40 with acute or convalescent COVID-19.

The chain couples TRBV3-1 (or the pseudogene TRBV3-2) to TRBJ2-1, with no clear D. CDR3 length: 12 amino acids. V was trimmed by 2 bases and J by 6 bases, leaving 5 bases between them. The germline CDR1 and CDR2 sequences are LGHDT and YNNKEL (reference sequence). CDR3 sequence (DNA): TGTGCCAGCAGCCAAAGCCTCAATGAGCAGTTCTTC. This encodes CASSQSLNEQFF.

Here the CDR3 reads CASSTLAGGRDTQYF. The CDR3 bases are TGTGCCAGCAGTACTCTAGCGGGGGGGCGAGATACGCAGTATTTT. The V gene is TRBV25-1, the J gene TRBJ2-3; 12 positions match TRBD2. With V trimmed by 5 bases and J by 5 bases, 5 bases remained unmatched. Germline CDR1 is MGHDK and CDR2 is SYGVNS. CDR3 length: 15 amino acids.

This chain connects TRBV14 to TRBJ1-4; D possibly corresponds to TRBD1 (6 bases). The CDR3 has 15 residues. Per the germline V gene, CDR1 is SGHDN and CDR2 is FVKESK. Trimming removed 1 base at V and 7 bases at J, with 13 bases between. In nucleotides, the CDR3 is TGTGCCAGCAGCCAAGTTGCAGGGGCTTCTGAAAAACTGTTTTTT. It yields the protein CASSQVAGASEKLFF. Full variable domain (remainder filled in from reference TRBV14 and TRBJ1-4): EAGVTQFPSHSVIEKGQTVTLRCDPISGHDNLYWYRRVMGKEIKFLLHFVKESKQDESGMPNNRFLAERTGGTYSTLKVQPAELEDSGVYFCASSQVAGASEKLFFGSGTQLSVL.